The 19 T cell receptor beta chains reported below all come from one sample, sequenced in a study of blood T cell repertoires in COVID-19. Clones were read by immunoSEQ multiplex PCR, and TCRdb kept only the in-frame ones, dropping some. The table includes 150,000 to 200,000 clones, approximately 92% detected once. Sequenced: peripheral blood. The receptors derive from a man aged 50 or older with acute or convalescent COVID-19.

This clone was recorded a few times. The V call is TRBV9, the J call TRBJ1-2; TRBD1 aligns across 7 bases. Germline CDR1 SGDLS, CDR2 YYNGEE. The CDR3 covers 16 residues. V shed 0 bases, J shed 3 bases, and the junction held 8 bases outside the gene matches. CDR3 nucleotide sequence: TGTGCCAGCAGCGTAGCTGAGACCGGGACAGACTATGGCTACACCTTC. Protein product: CASSVAETGTDYGYTF.

The rearrangement links TRBV6-5 to TRBJ2-2; D might be TRBD1 (6 bases). The germline CDR1 and CDR2 sequences are MNHEY and SVGAGI. This CDR3 spans 14 amino acids. V lost 10 bases and J 6 bases, leaving 18 bases between the germline ends. This chain's CDR3 is CATLTRQGSGELFF. The CDR3 DNA reads as TGTGCCACCCTGACGAGGCAGGGGTCCGGGGAGCTGTTTTTT.

The chain is built from TRBV7-9 and TRBJ2-2; D not resolved. The CDR3 covers 13 residues. Germline CDR1 is SEHNR and CDR2 is FQNEAQ (reference sequence). Trimming took 3 bases from V and 6 from J, leaving 8 bases between them. The CDR3 bases are TGTGCCAGCAGCTTTTCGTCCTCCGGGGAGCTGTTTTTT. It specifies CASSFSSSGELFF.

This clone was counted a few times. The V call is TRBV11-1, the J call TRBJ1-6; D remains ambiguous. This CDR3 region has 13 residues. Looked up from germline, CDR1 is SGHAT and CDR2 is FQDESV (reference sequence). Between the trimmed V and J ends, which lost 5 bases and 7 bases, there was a span of 9 bases. The CDR3 coding sequence is TGTGCCAGCAGCCTAGGGCAGAATTCACCCCTCCACTTT. It yields the protein CASSLGQNSPLHF.

V usage is TRBV3-1 (or the pseudogene TRBV3-2) and J usage is TRBJ2-1; 9 bases match TRBD2. The CDR3 covers 15 residues. Germline V lookup: CDR1 LGHDT, CDR2 YNNKEL (reference sequence). V dropped 4 bases and J dropped 3; count of bases not matched to a gene: 4. The CDR3 nucleotides are TGTGCCAGCAGCCGGCTAGCGGGGATCTACAATGAGCAGTTCTTC. This codes for CASSRLAGIYNEQFF.

The chain links TRBV5-1 to TRBJ2-5; weak D call: TRBD2 (6 bases). The germline V gene encodes CDR1 SGHRS and CDR2 YFSETQ. Between the trimmed V and J ends, which lost 0 bases and 5 bases, there was a span of 14 bases. CDR3 size: 15 residues. The CDR3 reads CASSLEAGRSETQYF. DNA of the CDR3: TGCGCCAGCAGCTTGGAGGCTGGGAGGTCGGAGACCCAGTACTTC.

This sequence joins TRBV10-3 and TRBJ1-3; D is ambiguous. Per germline, CDR1 ENHRY and CDR2 SYGVKD. The CDR3 is made up of 15 amino acids. Trimming removed 4 bases at V and 0 bases at J, with 10 bases between. The CDR3 loop reads CAISGPIYSGNTIYF. The CDR3 nucleotides read TGTGCCATCAGTGGGCCGATTTACTCTGGAAACACCATATATTTT.

This clone was recorded only once. As DNA, the CDR3 is TGTGCCAGCAGAGTAGTCCCAATCAACACCATATATTTT. This sequence encodes CASRVVPINTIYF. The chain recombines TRBV6-6 with TRBJ1-3; D remains unclear. This CDR3 has 13 residues. Trimming stripped 6 bases from V and 7 bases from J, with 13 bases between. Germline CDR1 is MNHNY and CDR2 is SVGAGI (reference sequence).

This chain joins TRBV3-1 (or the pseudogene TRBV3-2) and TRBJ1-5; D is unresolved. CDR3 length: 14 amino acids. Trimming stripped 4 bases from V and 9 bases from J, with 16 bases between. The germline V gene has CDR1 LGHDT and CDR2 YNNKEL (reference sequence). The CDR3, as DNA: TGTGCCAGCAGCCCCAACGCGAGGATTTGGCCCCAGCATTTT. Residues: CASSPNARIWPQHF.

This clone was counted once. This rearrangement joins TRBV4-2 to TRBJ1-2, with D perhaps TRBD1 (5 bases). Per the germline V gene, CDR1 is LGHNA and CDR2 is YNFKEQ. V was clipped by 5 bases and J by 6 bases, with 19 bases between them. CDR3 length equals 15 residues. The CDR3 sequence is CASSSQGRSIDGYTF. CDR3 nucleotides: TGTGCCAGCAGCTCTCAGGGAAGATCTATCGATGGCTACACCTTC.

This clone has only one observation. CDR3 nucleotide sequence: TGTGCCACCAGCACGCGGACGGGGGGTGAGACAGATACGCAGTATTTT. This encodes CATSTRTGGETDTQYF. The chain links TRBV15 to TRBJ2-3, with 7 nucleotides matching TRBD2. V lost 4 bases, J lost 3 bases, and 10 bases stayed unmatched. Germline CDR1 reads LNHNV; CDR2 reads YYDKDF (reference sequence). The CDR3 length is 16 residues.

V gene TRBV6-5 combines with J gene TRBJ1-5; 7 bases map to TRBD1. The CDR3 runs 13 residues. Germline lookup yields CDR1 MNHEY and CDR2 SVGAGI. Germline trimming cut 10 bases from V and 5 bases from J; bases unmatched to any gene: 8. As DNA, the CDR3 is TGTGCCACCTGCCGACAGGGAGATCAGCCCCAGCATTTT. Protein: CATCRQGDQPQHF.

This chain uses TRBV7-9 with TRBJ2-5, with a possible D match to TRBD2 (6 bases). Trimming shortened V by 3 bases and J by 2 bases, and 10 bases separated the two germline ends. Germline CDR1 is SEHNR and CDR2 is FQNEAQ (reference sequence). The CDR3 covers 14 residues. The CDR3 sequence: CASSFGAGQETQYF. CDR3 DNA sequence: TGTGCCAGCAGCTTCGGTGCGGGGCAAGAGACCCAGTACTTC.

The CDR3 reads CASSAPGNTIYF. The CDR3 coding sequence is TGTGCCAGCAGCGCCCCAGGAAACACCATATATTTT. J is TRBJ1-3 and V is TRBV9; D is unresolved. The CDR3 is 12 residues long. The germline V gene encodes CDR1 SGDLS and CDR2 YYNGEE. The V end lost 3 bases, the J end lost 4 bases, and 5 bases lay between the germline ends.

The V call is TRBV7-9, the J call TRBJ2-3; perhaps TRBD2 as D (6 bases). The length of the CDR3 is 15 residues. The ends were cut back, 5 bases at V and 5 bases at J, with 17 bases in the middle. Germline V gives CDR1 SEHNR, CDR2 FQNEAQ (reference sequence). This CDR3 is CASSPVEGILDTQYF. The CDR3 bases are TGTGCCAGCAGCCCCGTGGAGGGGATATTAGATACGCAGTATTTT.

The count of this clone is one. The chain recombines TRBV27 with TRBJ2-2; 11 bases line up with TRBD2. CDR3 length equals 17 residues. Unmatched junction bases numbered 7, after V lost 2 bases and J lost 5 bases. Germline values: CDR1 MNHEY, CDR2 SMNVEV (reference sequence). CDR3 coding DNA: TGTGCCAGCAGTTTAGTGCACCGACTAGCGGGAACCGGGGAGCTGTTTTTT. Residues: CASSLVHRLAGTGELFF.

This chain uses TRBV7-3 with TRBJ2-3, with 9 bases fitting TRBD2. CDR3 length: 16 residues. Germline loops: CDR1 SGHTA, CDR2 FQGTGA. The ends lost 3 bases at V and 2 bases at J; junction bases unmatched: 6. CDR3: CASSLVPSGNTDTQYF. In DNA form, the CDR3 reads TGTGCCAGCAGCTTGGTCCCTAGCGGGAACACAGATACGCAGTATTTT.

The V call is TRBV6-5, the J call TRBJ1-4; TRBD1 agrees at 9 bases. With 6 bases clipped from V and 7 bases from J, the junction kept 6 bases outside the gene matches. Germline values: CDR1 MNHEY, CDR2 SVGAGI. This CDR3 is 14 amino acids long. The CDR3 region has the DNA TGTGCCAGCAGCACCGGGACAGGGAGTGAAAAACTGTTTTTT. Its protein is CASSTGTGSEKLFF.

The rearrangement uses TRBV11-2 and TRBJ2-5, with D possibly matching TRBD2 (5 bases). This CDR3 has 15 amino acids. Germline V CDR1 and CDR2: SGHAT, FQNNGV. V was clipped by 1 base and J by 4 bases, with 13 bases between them. As DNA, the CDR3 is TGTGCCAGCAGCTTAGGGGAGATGGGCGTAGAGACCCAGTACTTC. Protein sequence: CASSLGEMGVETQYF.